This is a list of T cell receptor beta chains from one sample in a study of long-term antiretroviral therapy in people with HIV. Sequencing used immunoSEQ multiplex PCR; TCRdb keeps in-frame clones, though not all of them. The sample yields tens of thousands of clones, 65% to 75% seen once. This material consisted of unsorted PBMCs, taken 3 years after starting antiretroviral therapy. These receptors were obtained from a man aged 50-59 years with HIV. Both conserved end residues are part of each CDR3. Fields, in order: clone size, D gene, J gene, V gene, CDR3 DNA, CDR3 protein. D genes are given only for firm matches. The size of a clone is reported for some rows only, either as once, few or many, or as a class for expanded clones.

clone_size: few; d_call: .; j_call: TRBJ2-7; v_call: TRBV23-1; cdr3_nt: TGCGCCAGCAGTCAAAGGCTCTTCAAGCAGTACTTC; cdr3_aa: CASSQRLFKQYF
clone_size: .; d_call: .; j_call: TRBJ1-5; v_call: TRBV28; cdr3_nt: TGTGCCAGCAACCCCCCAGGGGCGGCATATAGCAATCAGCCCCAGCATTTT; cdr3_aa: CASNPPGAAYSNQPQHF
clone_size: .; d_call: .; j_call: TRBJ2-5; v_call: TRBV11-3; cdr3_nt: TGTGCCAGCAGTCGTGGGTCCCAAGAGACCCAGTACTTC; cdr3_aa: CASSRGSQETQYF
clone_size: .; d_call: .; j_call: TRBJ2-5; v_call: TRBV18; cdr3_nt: TGTGCCAGCTCACCACCGGGCGGTTGGGGAGAGACCCAGTACTTC; cdr3_aa: CASSPPGGWGETQYF
clone_size: .; d_call: TRBD1; j_call: TRBJ1-6; v_call: TRBV5-5; cdr3_nt: TGTGCCAGCAGCCCACGAGGGGGCACTTCACCCCTCCACTTT; cdr3_aa: CASSPRGGTSPLHF
clone_size: .; d_call: TRBD1; j_call: TRBJ2-7; v_call: TRBV6-6; cdr3_nt: TGTGCCAGCAGAATCGACAGGGCCCACGAGCAGTACTTC; cdr3_aa: CASRIDRAHEQYF
clone_size: .; d_call: .; j_call: TRBJ2-7; v_call: TRBV7-2; cdr3_nt: TGTGCCAGCAGCTTACAAGGGGGAGGGAGGTACGAGCAGTACTTC; cdr3_aa: CASSLQGGGRYEQYF
clone_size: .; d_call: .; j_call: TRBJ2-1; v_call: TRBV5-4; cdr3_nt: TGTGCCAGCAGCCCAGGGGGGGCTAGCTCCTACAATGAGCAGTTCTTC; cdr3_aa: CASSPGGASSYNEQFF
clone_size: few; d_call: .; j_call: TRBJ1-3; v_call: TRBV28; cdr3_nt: TGTGCCAGCAGTTTAGGGTACAGAGGAAACACCATATATTTT; cdr3_aa: CASSLGYRGNTIYF
clone_size: once; d_call: .; j_call: TRBJ2-3; v_call: TRBV25-1; cdr3_nt: TGTGCCAGCAGTGAATTCCGGGGGTTAGATACGCAGTATTTT; cdr3_aa: CASSEFRGLDTQYF
clone_size: .; d_call: TRBD1; j_call: TRBJ1-5; v_call: TRBV19; cdr3_nt: TGTGCCAGTAGACTCGGGACAGCCTATGATCAGCCCCAGCATTTT; cdr3_aa: CASRLGTAYDQPQHF
clone_size: .; d_call: .; j_call: TRBJ1-3; v_call: TRBV12-5; cdr3_nt: TGTGCTAGTGGTAATTTACCGCCGCCTTCTGGGTCTGGAAACACCATATATTTT; cdr3_aa: CASGNLPPPSGSGNTIYF
clone_size: .; d_call: .; j_call: TRBJ2-3; v_call: TRBV4-3; cdr3_nt: TGCGCCAGCAGCCAACCCCGGGGGCAGGGTGGGGCAGATACGCAGTATTTT; cdr3_aa: CASSQPRGQGGADTQYF
clone_size: .; d_call: .; j_call: TRBJ2-7; v_call: TRBV19; cdr3_nt: TGTGCCAGTAGTGACTCCTACGAGCAGTACTTC; cdr3_aa: CASSDSYEQYF
clone_size: .; d_call: .; j_call: TRBJ1-1; v_call: TRBV28; cdr3_nt: TGTGCCAGCAGCCCCGCGTTAACCACTGAAGCTTTCTTT; cdr3_aa: CASSPALTTEAFF
clone_size: .; d_call: .; j_call: TRBJ1-2; v_call: TRBV27; cdr3_nt: TGTGCCAGCAGAGGGTGGCGGGGCGACAGCTATGGCTACACCTTC; cdr3_aa: CASRGWRGDSYGYTF
clone_size: .; d_call: TRBD1; j_call: TRBJ1-1; v_call: TRBV5-5; cdr3_nt: TGTGCCAGCAGCTTGGGACCCAGGACAGGGGGCTACCACACTGAAGCTTTCTTT; cdr3_aa: CASSLGPRTGGYHTEAFF
clone_size: .; d_call: TRBD2; j_call: TRBJ2-1; v_call: TRBV5-4; cdr3_nt: TGTGCCAGCAGCTTGGCCGGCGGCCACGGGGGGGATGAGCAGTTCTTC; cdr3_aa: CASSLAGGHGGDEQFF
clone_size: few; d_call: .; j_call: TRBJ2-1; v_call: TRBV30; cdr3_nt: TGTGCCTGGAGTGTACGCGGGCAGCAGTTCTTC; cdr3_aa: CAWSVRGQQFF
clone_size: .; d_call: .; j_call: TRBJ2-5; v_call: TRBV18; cdr3_nt: TGTGCCAGCTCACCGGGCCAAGAGACCCAGTACTTC; cdr3_aa: CASSPGQETQYF
clone_size: .; d_call: TRBD1; j_call: TRBJ2-7; v_call: TRBV4-2; cdr3_nt: TGTGCCAGCAGCTTGGCTTGGACAGGGGACGAGCAGTACTTC; cdr3_aa: CASSLAWTGDEQYF
clone_size: medium-sized; d_call: TRBD1; j_call: TRBJ1-2; v_call: TRBV5-4; cdr3_nt: TGTGCCAGCAGCTTTGGGACAGACTACTACACCTTC; cdr3_aa: CASSFGTDYYTF
clone_size: .; d_call: .; j_call: TRBJ2-7; v_call: TRBV28; cdr3_nt: TGTGCCAGCAGTTTGGGGAAGTACGAGCAGTACTTC; cdr3_aa: CASSLGKYEQYF
clone_size: once; d_call: TRBD2; j_call: TRBJ2-3; v_call: TRBV4-3; cdr3_nt: TGCGCCAGCAGCCCCCGGGGGGAAAGGGATACGCAGTATTTT; cdr3_aa: CASSPRGERDTQYF
clone_size: .; d_call: .; j_call: TRBJ2-1; v_call: TRBV2; cdr3_nt: TGTGCCAGCTCGAGCGGGTACAATGAGCAGTTCTTC; cdr3_aa: CASSSGYNEQFF
clone_size: few; d_call: .; j_call: TRBJ2-7; v_call: TRBV5-8; cdr3_nt: TGTGCCAGCAACCGGGACCCCAAGGCACAGTACTTC; cdr3_aa: CASNRDPKAQYF
clone_size: .; d_call: .; j_call: TRBJ1-2; v_call: TRBV27; cdr3_nt: TGTGCCAGCAGAGATATAGCTAACTATGGCTACACCTTC; cdr3_aa: CASRDIANYGYTF
clone_size: .; d_call: .; j_call: TRBJ1-4; v_call: TRBV5-1; cdr3_nt: TGCGCCAGCAGACCGTCCCGGGGCTCAACTAATGAAAAACTGTTTTTT; cdr3_aa: CASRPSRGSTNEKLFF
clone_size: .; d_call: .; j_call: TRBJ2-1; v_call: TRBV30; cdr3_nt: TGTTCCTTCATGGGGGCCCAAAATGAGCAGTTCTTC; cdr3_aa: CSFMGAQNEQFF
clone_size: .; d_call: .; j_call: TRBJ2-7; v_call: TRBV5-6; cdr3_nt: TGTGCCAGCAGCTTGGCCCCGGGGGCGGAGCAGTACTTC; cdr3_aa: CASSLAPGAEQYF
clone_size: .; d_call: .; j_call: TRBJ2-5; v_call: TRBV7-9; cdr3_nt: TGTGCCAGCAGCCCCCGGACGGACGCAGAGACCCAGTACTTC; cdr3_aa: CASSPRTDAETQYF
clone_size: .; d_call: TRBD1; j_call: TRBJ2-3; v_call: TRBV27; cdr3_nt: TGTGCCAGCTGGACAGGGGCTAGAGATACGCAGTATTTT; cdr3_aa: CASWTGARDTQYF
clone_size: .; d_call: .; j_call: TRBJ2-1; v_call: TRBV18; cdr3_nt: TGTGCCAGCTCACCTCGGGGGAGGTATGAGCAGTTCTTC; cdr3_aa: CASSPRGRYEQFF
clone_size: few; d_call: TRBD1; j_call: TRBJ2-5; v_call: TRBV7-3; cdr3_nt: TGTGCCAGCAGCCGGGACAGGGGAGAGACCCAGTACTTC; cdr3_aa: CASSRDRGETQYF
clone_size: .; d_call: .; j_call: TRBJ1-1; v_call: TRBV4-1; cdr3_nt: TGCGCCAGCAGCCAAGCAAGACAGGCTGAAGCTTTCTTT; cdr3_aa: CASSQARQAEAFF
clone_size: .; d_call: .; j_call: TRBJ1-6; v_call: TRBV27; cdr3_nt: TGTGCCAGCAGATTTATAGGCGATTCACCCCTCCACTTT; cdr3_aa: CASRFIGDSPLHF
clone_size: .; d_call: .; j_call: TRBJ1-4; v_call: TRBV4-1; cdr3_nt: TGCGCCAGCAGCCAAGGGAGGACGATCAATGAAAAACTGTTTTTT; cdr3_aa: CASSQGRTINEKLFF
clone_size: .; d_call: .; j_call: TRBJ2-7; v_call: TRBV28; cdr3_nt: TGTGCCAGCAGTCGACAAACGAGGGAGCAGTACTTC; cdr3_aa: CASSRQTREQYF
clone_size: .; d_call: TRBD2; j_call: TRBJ2-4; v_call: TRBV10-1; cdr3_nt: TGCGCCAGCAGTGAGGGCTCTAGCGGGAGTGGGAACATTCAGTACTTC; cdr3_aa: CASSEGSSGSGNIQYF
clone_size: .; d_call: .; j_call: TRBJ1-6; v_call: TRBV7-2; cdr3_nt: TGTGCCAGCAGCTCGGATACAGGTTCACCCCTCCACTTT; cdr3_aa: CASSSDTGSPLHF
clone_size: .; d_call: TRBD1; j_call: TRBJ1-1; v_call: TRBV18; cdr3_nt: TGTGCCAGCTCCGACAGGGCGAACACTGAAGCTTTCTTT; cdr3_aa: CASSDRANTEAFF
clone_size: few; d_call: .; j_call: TRBJ1-2; v_call: TRBV28; cdr3_nt: TGTGCCAGCCTAAGGACTTGGACTAGTGGCTACACCTTC; cdr3_aa: CASLRTWTSGYTF
clone_size: .; d_call: .; j_call: TRBJ2-5; v_call: TRBV5-6; cdr3_nt: TGTGCCAGCAGCTCGAGGTACCAAGAGACCCAGTACTTC; cdr3_aa: CASSSRYQETQYF
clone_size: few; d_call: .; j_call: TRBJ2-7; v_call: TRBV5-1; cdr3_nt: TGCGCCAGCAGCGGGAGCTTCTACGAGCAGTACTTC; cdr3_aa: CASSGSFYEQYF
clone_size: .; d_call: .; j_call: TRBJ2-7; v_call: TRBV27; cdr3_nt: TGTGCCAGCAGTCCCCCCCCGGGGGTGAGCACCTACGAGCAGTACTTC; cdr3_aa: CASSPPPGVSTYEQYF
clone_size: .; d_call: .; j_call: TRBJ2-1; v_call: TRBV28; cdr3_nt: TGTGCCAGCAGTTTACCCAAGGACAGCCCCGGCACCTACAATGAGCAGTTCTTC; cdr3_aa: CASSLPKDSPGTYNEQFF
clone_size: .; d_call: TRBD1; j_call: TRBJ2-3; v_call: TRBV30; cdr3_nt: TGTGCCTGGAGAAGGAACAGGGGAGGCACAGATACGCAGTATTTT; cdr3_aa: CAWRRNRGGTDTQYF
clone_size: .; d_call: .; j_call: TRBJ2-3; v_call: TRBV11-2; cdr3_nt: TGTGCCAGCAGCTTCAGCGGGAGCACAGATACGCAGTATTTT; cdr3_aa: CASSFSGSTDTQYF
clone_size: .; d_call: TRBD1; j_call: TRBJ1-1; v_call: TRBV7-2; cdr3_nt: TGTGCCAGCAGCTTTAGACAGGGTCAAGGCACTGAAGCTTTCTTT; cdr3_aa: CASSFRQGQGTEAFF
clone_size: few; d_call: .; j_call: TRBJ2-2; v_call: TRBV7-9; cdr3_nt: TGTGCCAGCAGCTTTCCATATGGGGAGCTGTTTTTT; cdr3_aa: CASSFPYGELFF
clone_size: few; d_call: TRBD1; j_call: TRBJ1-5; v_call: TRBV19; cdr3_nt: TGTGCCAGTAGCCCTCGGGTGGGGACAGTGTCCTATCAGCCCCAGCATTTT; cdr3_aa: CASSPRVGTVSYQPQHF
clone_size: .; d_call: .; j_call: TRBJ1-5; v_call: TRBV7-9; cdr3_nt: TGTGCCAGCAGTTGGGACGTGAATCAGCCCCAGCATTTT; cdr3_aa: CASSWDVNQPQHF
clone_size: .; d_call: .; j_call: TRBJ2-7; v_call: TRBV12-5; cdr3_nt: TGTGCTAGTGGTTCGGGCCTTGGTAGAGGCGAGCAGTACTTC; cdr3_aa: CASGSGLGRGEQYF
clone_size: .; d_call: .; j_call: TRBJ2-2; v_call: TRBV18; cdr3_nt: TGTGCCAGCTCACCACTCAGGGCGGGGACCGGGGAGCTGTTTTTT; cdr3_aa: CASSPLRAGTGELFF
clone_size: .; d_call: TRBD1; j_call: TRBJ2-7; v_call: TRBV4-3; cdr3_nt: TGCGCCAGCAGCCAAGACTGGGACAGGGACTACGAGCAGTACTTC; cdr3_aa: CASSQDWDRDYEQYF
clone_size: .; d_call: TRBD2; j_call: TRBJ2-5; v_call: TRBV9; cdr3_nt: TGTGCCAGCAGCGTAGATGCGGGGGGCGGGACCCAAGAGACCCAGTACTTC; cdr3_aa: CASSVDAGGGTQETQYF
clone_size: .; d_call: .; j_call: TRBJ2-5; v_call: TRBV7-9; cdr3_nt: TGTGCCAGCAGCTTTTTCAGGGAAGAGACCCAGTACTTC; cdr3_aa: CASSFFREETQYF
clone_size: .; d_call: TRBD1; j_call: TRBJ2-7; v_call: TRBV2; cdr3_nt: TGTGCCAGCAGTCTGGACAGGTCCCCTTTGTACTTC; cdr3_aa: CASSLDRSPLYF
clone_size: .; d_call: .; j_call: TRBJ1-2; v_call: TRBV5-4; cdr3_nt: TGTGCCAGCAGCTCCCAGGCGCTAGGGGATGGCTACACCTTC; cdr3_aa: CASSSQALGDGYTF